This entry concerns a single T cell receptor beta chain. A much larger clone lies one base from this, so it may be a read error. This sample was taken from a study of breast tumors, draining lymph nodes, adjacent tissues. Each CDR3 protein gets one entry after TCRdb re-called the multiplex PCR reads with MiXCR. The sample includes about 270,000 distinct CDR3 sequences, 30% to 35% of them seen just once. Samples came from axillary lymph nodes draining the breast cancer. The origin of this receptor is a female donor with breast cancer. Some clones in this sample may be carry-over from other donors' samples. The sample comprised axillary lymph node tissue.

CDR3 in amino acids: CSARSRDYAYEQHF. DNA of the CDR3: TGCAGTGCTAGATCAAGGGACTATGCCTACGAGCAGCACTTC. The V call is TRBV20-1, the J call TRBJ2-7, with 7 bases aligning to TRBD2. Germline V lookup: CDR1 DFQATT, CDR2 SNEGSKA (reference sequence). CDR3 length: 14 amino acids.